This entry lists 29 T cell receptor delta chains sequenced from one sample in a study of Vδ1+ human thymocytes. Whole-study results and caveats: Highly polyclonal TRG and TRD repertoires with Gaussian CDR3 length distributions appeared in thymus.

Antigens for these TCRs are unknown. The template was reverse-transcribed extracted RNA. Pooled V-gene forward primers with one constant-region reverse primer generated the CDR3 amplicons by multiplex PCR. TCRdb ran CATT on the multiplex PCR reads. This sample has 45,000 to 60,000 delta-chain clones, with around 15% found just once. The sequencing sample was made of Vdelta1+ gamma-delta thymocytes from the thymus. Subset defined: FACS-sorted CD3+ TCRalphabeta- TCRVdelta1+ TCRVdelta2- thymocytes. Receptor source: a girl under three years old who had congenital heart surgery.

This clone was found a few times. The genes are TRDV1 and TRDJ1; 13 positions agree with TRDD3. CDR1 and CDR2 (germline): TSWWSYY, QGS. Trimming at V came to 0 bases and at J to 8 bases, leaving 15 bases not matched to a gene. This CDR3 comprises 19 residues. The CDR3 sequence is CALGELIDAPTGGYEKLIF. CDR3 DNA sequence: TGTGCTCTTGGGGAACTAATTGATGCCCCGACTGGGGGATACGAAAAACTCATCTTT.

This clone was counted between two and nine times. The chain links TRDV2 to TRDJ1; TRDD2 is a possible D gene (5 bases). V lost 2 bases, J lost 1 base, and 28 bases lay in between. The CDR3 extends over 20 amino acids. CDR1 is GEAIGNYY and CDR2 is EKD in the germline V gene. The CDR3 nucleotides are TGTGCCTGTGACATCTGTGGGACTCCTTCGCCTTCTTACCGCACCGATAAACTCATCTTT. Protein product: CACDICGTPSPSYRTDKLIF.

The chain combines TRDV1 with TRDJ1; 11 nucleotides match TRDD3. J lost 5 bases, V lost 5 bases, and 16 bases had no gene match. Germline V gene data show CDR1 as TSWWSYY and CDR2 as QGS. The length of the CDR3 is 18 residues. This chain's CDR3 is CALGPPLGPYWGIDKLIF. As DNA, the CDR3 is TGTGCTCTTGGGCCCCCTCTAGGACCCTACTGGGGGATAGATAAACTCATCTTT.

The V gene is TRDV1, the J gene TRDJ1, with a weak D call TRDD2 (6 bases). The CDR3 covers 19 residues. Trimming removed 3 bases at V and 0 bases at J, with 23 bases between. Looked up from germline, CDR1 is TSWWSYY and CDR2 is QGS. DNA of the CDR3: TGTGCTCTTGGGGAGGGGCCTTCCCACCGTACTAACTACACCGATAAACTCATCTTT. Translating gives CALGEGPSHRTNYTDKLIF.

This clone showed up just a few times. The sample contains more than one DNA sequence encoding this CDR3. The chain combines TRDV1 with TRDJ1; 13 positions agree with TRDD3. Trimming cost V 5 bases and J 5 bases; bases outside gene matches: 23. CDR3 length: 21 residues. Germline loops: CDR1 TSWWSYY, CDR2 QGS. CDR3 DNA sequence: TGTGCTCTTGGGCTCCCCTTGGCCGACTGGGGGATACGGAAGTACAGGGATAAACTCATCTTT. It codes for CALGLPLADWGIRKYRDKLIF.

V is TRDV1 and J is TRDJ1, with 13 bases lining up with TRDD3. The V and J ends lost 8 bases and 0 bases, in that order; junction bases with no gene match: 24. Germline loops: CDR1 TSWWSYY, CDR2 QGS. The CDR3 spans 22 residues. CDR3: CALPARTGGYAKSGPYTDKLIF. The CDR3 nucleotides read TGTGCTCTTCCGGCCCGTACTGGGGGATACGCAAAGAGCGGGCCATACACCGATAAACTCATCTTT.

This clone was detected only a few times. This rearrangement joins TRDV1 to TRDJ1, with D unresolved. Trimming took 2 bases from V and 1 from J, leaving 17 bases between them. CDR1 is TSWWSYY and CDR2 is QGS in the germline V gene. The CDR3 has 17 amino acids. CDR3 amino acids: CALGEFRPRRLTDKLIF. CDR3 coding DNA: TGTGCTCTTGGGGAATTTAGGCCCCGCCGACTCACCGATAAACTCATCTTT.

As concerns this clone: The same CDR3 arises from other DNA sequences in this sample as well. V usage is TRDV1 and J usage is TRDJ1, with TRDD3 matching over 9 bases. The length of the CDR3 is 17 residues. The trim removed 6 bases at V and 0 bases at J, leaving 11 bases unmatched. CDR1 TSWWSYY and CDR2 QGS come from the germline V gene. DNA of the CDR3: TGTGCTCTTGGAGACTACCGCACTGGGGGAGACACCGATAAACTCATCTTT. As protein: CALGDYRTGGDTDKLIF.

This clone was found many times. The rearrangement joins TRDV2 to TRDJ1, with 7 positions matching TRDD3. The V gene end was trimmed by 3 bases and the J gene end by 11 bases; junction bases not matched to a gene: 14. The germline CDR1 and CDR2 sequences are GEAIGNYY and EKD. The CDR3 totals 14 residues. The CDR3 sequence is CACDSFWPTGVLIF. CDR3 bases: TGTGCCTGTGACTCCTTCTGGCCTACTGGGGTTCTCATCTTT.

Concerning this clone itself: This may arise from a read error, as a much more abundant clone is one base away. Other DNA sequences in this specimen translate into the identical CDR3. V is TRDV2 and J is TRDJ1; a weak D match, TRDD3 (5 bases). This CDR3 has 13 residues. The germline CDR1 and CDR2 sequences are GEAIGNYY and EKD. DNA for the CDR3: TGTGCTTGTGACACAACTGGCCTCGATAAACTCATCTTT. Protein sequence: CACDTTGLDKLIF.

The J gene is TRDJ1, the V gene TRDV1; no definite D call. Germline V gene data show CDR1 as TSWWSYY and CDR2 as QGS. Trimming shortened V by 3 bases and J by 0 bases, and 11 bases separated the two germline ends. There are 15 residues in the CDR3. CDR3 residues: CALGDFPRYTDKLIF. The CDR3 coding sequence is TGTGCTCTTGGGGATTTCCCGAGGTACACCGATAAACTCATCTTT.

The rearrangement links TRDV1 to TRDJ1; 7 bases are a match to TRDD3. The germline V gene has CDR1 TSWWSYY and CDR2 QGS. This CDR3 is 16 amino acids long. After removal of 5 bases from V and 3 bases from J, the junction contained 12 bases not matched to a gene. Written as DNA, the CDR3 is TGTGCTCTTGGGTCCCCCCCTGGGGGGCCCGCCGATAAACTCATCTTT. Protein sequence: CALGSPPGGPADKLIF.

The V gene is TRDV1, the J gene TRDJ1; perhaps TRDD3 as D (6 bases). V lost 1 base and J 0 bases, leaving 18 bases between the germline ends. The V gene's germline CDR1 is TSWWSYY and CDR2 QGS. The CDR3 runs 18 residues. Here the CDR3 reads CALGEREKDTLYTDKLIF. In DNA, the CDR3 is TGTGCTCTTGGGGAACGGGAGAAGGATACTCTCTACACCGATAAACTCATCTTT.

The chain has TRDV1 and TRDJ1; 8 bases are shared with TRDD3. Germline CDR1 reads TSWWSYY; CDR2 reads QGS. V shed 3 bases and J 0 bases; nucleotides not matched to a gene: 24. This CDR3 region has 22 residues. The CDR3 bases are TGTGCTCTTGGGGACAATTCCCCGATCAGCTTACTGGGGGTCGGGTACACCGATAAACTCATCTTT. Translation: CALGDNSPISLLGVGYTDKLIF.

Only a few counts were recorded for this clone. The rearrangement uses TRDV1 and TRDJ1, with D maybe TRDD3 (6 bases). CDR3 length equals 19 residues. CDR1 is TSWWSYY and CDR2 is QGS in the germline V gene. Trimming stripped 4 bases from V and 0 bases from J, with 24 bases between. CDR3 sequence reads: CALGVDQGGGPWDTDKLIF. The CDR3 DNA is TGTGCTCTTGGGGTCGACCAAGGGGGGGGACCATGGGACACCGATAAACTCATCTTT.

The genes are TRDV1 and TRDJ1; the match to TRDD3 covers 9 bases. Germline CDR1 is TSWWSYY and CDR2 is QGS. The V segment lost 3 bases and the J segment 0 bases; nucleotides outside the gene matches: 26. The CDR3 spans 23 residues. The CDR3 region is CALGDRSRTGGNRHKTHTDKLIF. CDR3 nucleotides: TGTGCTCTTGGGGACCGGTCCAGGACTGGGGGAAACCGCCATAAGACCCACACCGATAAACTCATCTTT.

The gene calls are TRDV1 and TRDJ1; TRDD3 matches 8 bases. CDR1 is TSWWSYY and CDR2 is QGS in the germline V gene. J was trimmed by 2 bases and V by 3 bases; bases with no gene match: 17. CDR3 length equals 19 residues. CDR3 loop: CALGDPRPTDWGFTDKLIF. Written as DNA, the CDR3 is TGTGCTCTTGGGGACCCTCGACCTACGGACTGGGGGTTTACCGATAAACTCATCTTT.

Concerning this clone itself: A read error may account for a junction end that differs from germline. This chain joins TRDV1 and TRDJ1; perhaps TRDD3 as D (5 bases). The germline CDR1 and CDR2 sequences are TSWWSYY and QGS. The CDR3 sequence is 17 residues long. Here the CDR3 DNA reads TGTGCTCTTGGGGAACCCACTTATTTCCCTGGGAGTTATAAACTCATCTTC. It is translated as CALGEPTYFPGSYKLIF.

The V gene is TRDV1, the J gene TRDJ1; a possible D gene is TRDD2 (5 bases). This CDR3 comprises 23 residues. Trimming stripped 0 bases from V and 0 bases from J, with 32 bases between. CDR1 is TSWWSYY and CDR2 is QGS in the germline V gene. Here the CDR3 reads CALGELLILRPHLLLSYTDKLIF. The DNA of the CDR3 is TGTGCTCTTGGGGAACTACTAATCCTAAGGCCCCACTTACTCCTTTCGTACACCGATAAACTCATCTTT.

J is TRDJ1 and V is TRDV1; 10 bases fit TRDD3. This CDR3 contains 20 residues. The trim removed 1 base at V and 3 bases at J, leaving 17 bases unmatched. The germline CDR1 and CDR2 sequences are TSWWSYY and QGS. CDR3 nucleotides: TGTGCTCTTGGGGAACCGACTCTTTGGACGCTGGGGGATAGGTCCGATAAACTCATCTTT. Its protein is CALGEPTLWTLGDRSDKLIF.

This clone was counted a few times. The chain is built from TRDV1 and TRDJ1; 7 nucleotides line up with TRDD3. The germline V gene has CDR1 TSWWSYY and CDR2 QGS. The CDR3 has 21 residues. V lost 1 base, J lost 0 bases, and 20 bases stayed unmatched. The CDR3 sequence: CALGEPRNVLGIRRDTDKLIF. As DNA, the CDR3 is TGTGCTCTTGGGGAACCCCGAAATGTACTGGGGATCCGGCGGGACACCGATAAACTCATCTTT.

The rearrangement joins TRDV1 to TRDJ1; D is perhaps TRDD3 (7 bases). Per germline, CDR1 TSWWSYY and CDR2 QGS. V lost 3 bases and J 0 bases, leaving 32 bases between the germline ends. This CDR3 region has 22 residues. CDR3 amino acids: CALGERLPPGDIIRTYTDKLIF. The CDR3 DNA sequence: TGTGCTCTTGGGGAGAGACTTCCTCCCGGGGATATCATTAGGACATACACCGATAAACTCATCTTT.

This clone was observed a handful of times. The gene calls are TRDV1 and TRDJ1, with a weak D call TRDD2 (6 bases). CDR1 is TSWWSYY and CDR2 is QGS in the germline V gene. The V gene lost 4 bases and the J gene lost 10 bases, with 22 bases spanning the gap. This CDR3 comprises 15 residues. The DNA for the CDR3 is TGTGCTCTTGGGGCCCCTCCTACGCGAGAATCGAGACTCATCTTT. Translating it yields CALGAPPTRESRLIF.

Concerning this clone itself: Within the sample, other DNA sequences also encode this same CDR3. This chain links TRDV1 with TRDJ1; D is unresolved. This CDR3 has 13 residues. The V gene lost 5 bases and the J gene lost 0 bases, with 7 bases spanning the gap. Germline V gene data show CDR1 as TSWWSYY and CDR2 as QGS. CDR3 in DNA: TGTGCTCTTGGGCTAGGCTACACCGATAAACTCATCTTT. Residues: CALGLGYTDKLIF.

V usage is TRDV1 and J usage is TRDJ1, with TRDD3 matching over 7 bases. There are 22 residues in the CDR3. The germline gives CDR1 TSWWSYY, CDR2 QGS. V lost 4 bases and J lost 0; bases outside the gene matches: 26. The CDR3 sequence is CALGVPRRSYVLGSEYTDKLIF. As DNA, the CDR3 is TGTGCTCTTGGGGTCCCCCGCCGCTCCTATGTACTGGGGAGCGAGTACACCGATAAACTCATCTTT.

The chain couples TRDV1 to TRDJ1, with 9 nucleotides matching TRDD3. The CDR3 runs to 20 residues. Germline lookup yields CDR1 TSWWSYY and CDR2 QGS. J lost 0 bases, V lost 0 bases, and 14 bases had no gene match. CDR3 DNA sequence: TGTGCTCTTGGGGAACTTTCCTCCACTGGGGGACCCGTGTACACCGATAAACTCATCTTT. Its translation: CALGELSSTGGPVYTDKLIF.

This clone was seen only a few times. The J gene is TRDJ1, the V gene TRDV1, with TRDD3 matching over 7 bases. Per germline, CDR1 TSWWSYY and CDR2 QGS. Trimming removed 0 bases from V and 0 bases from J; junction bases left unmatched: 13. The CDR3 runs 19 residues. The CDR3 is CALGELIPLGGQYTDKLIF. The CDR3 nucleotides read TGTGCTCTTGGGGAACTAATTCCCCTGGGGGGGCAGTACACCGATAAACTCATCTTT.

The gene calls are TRDV2 and TRDJ1, with 7 bases aligning to TRDD3. The germline gives CDR1 GEAIGNYY, CDR2 EKD. The J segment lost 0 bases and the V segment lost 0 bases, leaving 24 bases of the junction unmatched. This CDR3 has 22 amino acids. This CDR3 reads CACDTLVTGGGPFYWYTDKLIF. The CDR3 coding sequence is TGTGCCTGTGACACCTTAGTCACTGGTGGGGGACCCTTCTATTGGTACACCGATAAACTCATCTTT.

The genes are TRDV1 and TRDJ2, with 11 bases fitting TRDD3. Looked up from germline, CDR1 is TSWWSYY and CDR2 is QGS. This CDR3 spans 20 amino acids. Trimming cost V 2 bases and J 4 bases; bases outside gene matches: 15. CDR3 amino acids: CALGESKPYVGDTGTAQLFF. Written as DNA, the CDR3 is TGTGCTCTTGGGGAATCGAAGCCCTACGTGGGGGATACGGGGACAGCACAACTCTTCTTT.